The present entry profiles one TCR beta chain with its context. What it binds is unknown. Scientists ran DNA taken from cultured CD4+ T cells through the Oncomine TCR Beta short-read assay for sequencing. TCRdb re-called the PCR reads through MiXCR, storing one row per CDR3 protein. The data hold approximately 6,700 distinct CDR3 sequences, with approximately 46% observed a single time. V was shortened by 3 bases and J by 2 bases, with 16 bases between the two germline ends. This CDR3 comprises 15 residues. Germline values: CDR1 DFQATT, CDR2 SNEGSKA (reference sequence). Treatment reported: roughly 10-day PBMC culture with coronavirus spike peptide pools or control peptides (ViraFEST assay). CD4+ T cells that came from the unexposed donor were collected before the COVID-19 pandemic (2011-2018). Half the medium was exchanged for fresh IL-2 medium on days 3 and 7. This sample is part of a study of vaccination and CD4 T cells after COVID-19. Turning to the study itself: As control conditions, cultures were given either a CEFX pool serving as positive control, an HIV-1 Nef pool, or no peptide at all. Study-level results: Early post-infection timepoints were missing, and relatively few convalescent patients were studied.

The chain couples TRBV20-1 to TRBJ1-1; maybe TRBD1 (5 bases). The source is a human donor in good health. The sequencing input was CD4+ T cells from blood, cultured in vitro. CDR3: CSARVGGAINTEAFF. The DNA of the CDR3 is TGCAGTGCTAGGGTCGGTGGGGCCATTAACACTGAAGCTTTCTTT.